A selection of T cell receptor beta chains follows, all from one sample in a study of PD-1 blockade in classical Hodgkin lymphoma. The method was immunoSEQ multiplex PCR; TCRdb's version includes in-frame clones alone and lacks a portion of them. This table has 12,000 or so clones, approximately 84% appearing once. The sample here was CD8+ T cells from blood, taken before the fourth cycle of nivolumab. These receptors all stem from a human donor with classical Hodgkin lymphoma. The donor label of this sample is uncertain. CDR3s include the opening cysteine and the closing phenylalanine or tryptophan. The D gene is left open where the match is weak. Expanded clones are given a class, and other clones once, few, many or no size at all.

>.|14|TRBV7-2|.|TRBJ2-3
CASSWDSYTDTQYF
TGTGCCAGCAGCTGGGACTCCTACACAGATACGCAGTATTTT
>.|13|TRBV30|.|TRBJ1-2
CAWDSGGFYGYTF
TGTGCCTGGGACTCTGGGGGGTTCTATGGCTACACCTTC
>once|15|TRBV4-2|.|TRBJ2-3
CASSQDWEGWDTQYF
TGTGCCAGCAGCCAAGATTGGGAAGGGTGGGATACGCAGTATTTT
>.|14|TRBV6-1|.|TRBJ2-7
CASSIISPQYEQYF
TGTGCCAGCAGCATAATATCTCCCCAATACGAGCAGTACTTC
>.|14|TRBV13|.|TRBJ1-1
CASSLRGEWNEAFF
TGTGCCAGCAGCTTACGGGGGGAGTGGAATGAAGCTTTCTTT
>.|16|TRBV19|.|TRBJ2-3
CASSWSGRGHTDTQYF
TGTGCCAGTAGTTGGTCGGGACGGGGACACACAGATACGCAGTATTTT
>.|14|TRBV6-1|.|TRBJ2-3
CASSEGPSTDTQYF
TGTGCCAGCAGTGAAGGACCTAGCACAGATACGCAGTATTTT
>.|13|TRBV6-1|.|TRBJ2-5
CASNVHESETQYF
TGTGCCAGCAACGTTCACGAGTCGGAGACCCAGTACTTC
>.|16|TRBV2|TRBD1|TRBJ2-3
CASSDVTGGKADTQYF
TGTGCCAGCAGCGACGTGACAGGGGGCAAGGCAGATACGCAGTATTTT
>.|13|TRBV9|.|TRBJ1-1
CASSVDKNTEAFF
TGTGCCAGCAGCGTAGACAAGAACACTGAAGCTTTCTTT
>.|16|TRBV10-2|.|TRBJ1-4
CASSDSGGGMNEKLFF
TGCGCCAGCAGCGACTCCGGCGGGGGGATGAATGAAAAACTGTTTTTT
>.|16|TRBV4-1|.|TRBJ2-2
CASSQDLGSSAGELFF
TGCGCCAGCAGCCAAGATCTTGGTAGCAGCGCCGGGGAGCTGTTTTTT
>.|15|TRBV27|.|TRBJ1-2
CASSLIVGPQRTYTF
TGTGCCAGCAGTTTAATTGTGGGCCCGCAAAGGACCTACACCTTC